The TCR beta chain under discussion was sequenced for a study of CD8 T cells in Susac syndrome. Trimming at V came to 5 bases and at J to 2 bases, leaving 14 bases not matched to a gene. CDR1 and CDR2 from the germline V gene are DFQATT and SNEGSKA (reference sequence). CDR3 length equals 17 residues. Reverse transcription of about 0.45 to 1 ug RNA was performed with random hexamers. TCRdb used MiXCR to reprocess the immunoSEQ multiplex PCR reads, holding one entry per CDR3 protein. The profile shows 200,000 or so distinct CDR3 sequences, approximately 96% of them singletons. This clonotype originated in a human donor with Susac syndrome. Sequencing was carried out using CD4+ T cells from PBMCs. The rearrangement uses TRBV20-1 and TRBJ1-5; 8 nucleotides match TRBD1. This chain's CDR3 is CSAQTLAGGLGNQPQHF. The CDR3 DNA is TGCAGTGCTCAGACGCTGGCAGGGGGCTTGGGCAATCAGCCCCAGCATTTT.